The present entry profiles one T cell receptor beta chain with its context. The source of the sample is a study of blood T cell repertoires in COVID-19. Overall study context: Samples came from the United States, Italy and Spain, spanning acute and convalescent COVID-19. The cDNA or gDNA used as material had been derived from T cells, B-cell-depleted T cells, or PBMCs.

Per the germline V gene, CDR1 is LNHDA and CDR2 is SQIVND (reference sequence). Trimming cost V 6 bases and J 10 bases, with 10 bases left between them. The CDR3 is made up of 12 amino acids. In the authors' methods: Reference gene primer amplification gave estimated nucleated cell counts. Sequenced by immunoSEQ multiplex PCR; TCRdb stores in-frame clones only, minus some. V and J calls and clone size come straight from that table; D and trimming were deduced from the DNA. The sample lists about 46,000 clones; around 87% were seen once. Specimen: peripheral blood. This TCR came from a human donor in a cohort sampled during active COVID-19. This chain uses TRBV19 with TRBJ1-6; the D gene is possibly TRBD1 (5 bases). The CDR3 protein is CASRMGQSPLHF. The CDR3 coding sequence is TGTGCCAGTAGGATGGGGCAGTCACCCCTCCACTTT.